This T cell receptor beta chain was obtained from a study of CXCR3-negative and CXCR3-positive naive CD8 T cells. About this clonotype: Its cognate antigen is unknown.

Study-wide results and limits: Naive subsets did not differ in surface CD5, and TRB CDR3 properties served to infer TCR strength. Both naive subsets, CXCR3-negative and CXCR3-positive, displayed similar TRBV-TRBJ usage, unlike memory cells. Post-cryopreservation CXCR3 expression was partly diminished, and the bulk of assays employed fresh PBMCs. Compared with CXCR3-negative naive cells, CXCR3-positive naive cells showed more hydrophobic TRB CDR3s.

Through 5' RACE with UMI labels, the TRB cDNA libraries were prepared. Reprocessing the 5' RACE reads, TCRdb reports a single entry for every CDR3 protein and omits DNA. This listing includes 130,000 to 150,000 distinct CDR3 sequences. The CDR3 consists of 15 residues. CD45RO-CCR7+CD27+CD95- marked naive CD8+ T cells. Material: naive CXCR3+ CD8+ T cells from blood. Regarding subset: CD45RO-CCR7+CD27+CD95- naive CD8+ T cells expressing CXCR3 (TNR3+). The source is a human donor in good health. Some clones in this sample may be carry-over from other donors' samples. V usage is TRBV12-3 or TRBV12-4 and J usage is TRBJ1-3. The CDR3 loop is CASSSTRLDGNTIYF.